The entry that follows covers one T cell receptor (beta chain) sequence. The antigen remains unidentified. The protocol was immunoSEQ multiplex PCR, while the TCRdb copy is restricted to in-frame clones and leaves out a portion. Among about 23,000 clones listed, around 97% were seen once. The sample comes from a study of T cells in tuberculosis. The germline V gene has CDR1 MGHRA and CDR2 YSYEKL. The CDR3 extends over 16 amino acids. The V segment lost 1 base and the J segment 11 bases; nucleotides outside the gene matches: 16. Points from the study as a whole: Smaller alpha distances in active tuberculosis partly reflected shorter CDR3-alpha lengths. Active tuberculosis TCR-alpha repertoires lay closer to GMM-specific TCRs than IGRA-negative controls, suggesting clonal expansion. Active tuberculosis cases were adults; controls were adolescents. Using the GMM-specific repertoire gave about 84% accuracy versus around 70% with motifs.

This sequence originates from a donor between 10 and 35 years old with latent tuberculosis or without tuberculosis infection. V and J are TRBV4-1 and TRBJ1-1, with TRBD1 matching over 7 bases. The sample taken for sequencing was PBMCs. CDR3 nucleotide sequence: TGCGCCAGCAGCCAAGGGGGAGTGGTAATGACAGGGACCGCTTTCTTT. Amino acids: CASSQGGVVMTGTAFF.